A selection of T cell receptor beta chains follows, all from one sample in a study of neoadjuvant nivolumab and ipilimumab in lung cancer. Method: immunoSEQ multiplex PCR; TCRdb's copy keeps in-frame clones and lacks some. The table shows roughly 30,000 clones, with about nine tenths occurring only once. This specimen was peripheral blood, taken after neoadjuvant nivolumab, alone or with ipilimumab, at or shortly before surgery. These receptors all come from an adult with non-small cell lung cancer. CDR3s include the opening cysteine and the closing phenylalanine or tryptophan. The D gene is left open where the match is weak. Clone size, where shown, is once, few, many, or a class for clones that have expanded.

clone size: NA
D gene: NA
V gene: TRBV6-1
J gene: TRBJ2-5
CDR3 protein: CASTWGRETQYF
CDR3 DNA: TGTGCCAGCACTTGGGGGAGAGAGACCCAGTACTTC

clone size: NA
D gene: TRBD2
V gene: TRBV18
J gene: TRBJ2-7
CDR3 protein: CASSPLAGDQYEQYF
CDR3 DNA: TGTGCCAGCTCGCCTCTAGCGGGGGACCAATACGAGCAGTACTTC

clone size: few
D gene: NA
V gene: TRBV13
J gene: TRBJ1-6
CDR3 protein: CASTLVGGTSPLHF
CDR3 DNA: TGTGCCAGCACCTTAGTAGGGGGAACTTCACCCCTCCACTTT

clone size: NA
D gene: NA
V gene: TRBV18
J gene: TRBJ1-2
CDR3 protein: CASSPPALQHYGYTF
CDR3 DNA: TGTGCCAGCTCACCACCTGCTCTACAACACTATGGCTACACCTTC

clone size: NA
D gene: NA
V gene: TRBV11-2
J gene: TRBJ2-2
CDR3 protein: CASSLQQGIGELFF
CDR3 DNA: TGTGCCAGCAGCTTACAGCAGGGAATCGGGGAGCTGTTTTTT

clone size: NA
D gene: NA
V gene: TRBV7-6
J gene: TRBJ2-1
CDR3 protein: CASSLVGQSYNEQFF
CDR3 DNA: TGTGCCAGCAGCTTAGTCGGACAGAGCTACAATGAGCAGTTCTTC

clone size: once
D gene: NA
V gene: TRBV5-1
J gene: TRBJ2-3
CDR3 protein: CASSLQRQTDTQYF
CDR3 DNA: TGCGCCAGCAGCTTGCAGCGACAGACAGATACGCAGTATTTT

clone size: NA
D gene: NA
V gene: TRBV5-1
J gene: TRBJ1-2
CDR3 protein: CASSLDSTNYGYTF
CDR3 DNA: TGCGCCAGCAGCTTGGACAGCACTAACTATGGCTACACCTTC

clone size: NA
D gene: NA
V gene: TRBV5-1
J gene: TRBJ1-2
CDR3 protein: CASSEDRPYYGYTF
CDR3 DNA: TGCGCCAGCAGCGAGGACAGACCTTACTATGGCTACACCTTC

clone size: few
D gene: NA
V gene: TRBV15
J gene: TRBJ1-4
CDR3 protein: CATSSDEGGANEKLFF
CDR3 DNA: TGTGCCACCAGCAGCGACGAAGGGGGTGCTAATGAAAAACTGTTTTTT

clone size: NA
D gene: NA
V gene: TRBV5-1
J gene: TRBJ2-2
CDR3 protein: CASSLDGGGTGELFF
CDR3 DNA: TGCGCCAGCAGCTTGGACGGGGGCGGCACCGGGGAGCTGTTTTTT

clone size: NA
D gene: NA
V gene: TRBV5-6
J gene: TRBJ1-3
CDR3 protein: CASSLLGDSRGNTIYF
CDR3 DNA: TGTGCCAGCAGCTTGTTAGGAGACTCTCGGGGAAACACCATATATTTT

clone size: NA
D gene: NA
V gene: TRBV6-5
J gene: TRBJ1-2
CDR3 protein: CASSRLFTNYGYTF
CDR3 DNA: TGTGCCAGCAGCCGACTCTTTACTAACTATGGCTACACCTTC

clone size: NA
D gene: NA
V gene: TRBV2
J gene: TRBJ1-4
CDR3 protein: CASSEGLVFEKLFF
CDR3 DNA: TGTGCCAGCAGTGAAGGTTTGGTATTTGAAAAACTGTTTTTT

clone size: NA
D gene: NA
V gene: TRBV18
J gene: TRBJ1-1
CDR3 protein: CASSPSGGEETEAFF
CDR3 DNA: TGTGCCAGCTCACCTAGTGGAGGGGAGGAGACTGAAGCTTTCTTT

clone size: once
D gene: NA
V gene: TRBV5-1
J gene: TRBJ1-2
CDR3 protein: CASSLARGQGVDGYTF
CDR3 DNA: TGCGCCAGCAGCTTGGCCCGGGGGCAGGGCGTGGATGGCTACACCTTC

clone size: NA
D gene: TRBD1
V gene: TRBV11-2
J gene: TRBJ1-2
CDR3 protein: CASSPGQGVSYGYTF
CDR3 DNA: TGTGCCAGCAGCCCCGGCCAGGGGGTGAGCTATGGCTACACCTTC

clone size: NA
D gene: NA
V gene: TRBV7-6
J gene: TRBJ1-1
CDR3 protein: CASSLAKAGMNTEAFF
CDR3 DNA: TGTGCCAGCAGCTTAGCAAAGGCGGGCATGAACACTGAAGCTTTCTTT

clone size: NA
D gene: NA
V gene: TRBV4-2
J gene: TRBJ1-6
CDR3 protein: CASSQTTGVSPLHF
CDR3 DNA: TGTGCCAGCAGCCAAACCACTGGGGTCTCACCCCTCCACTTT

clone size: NA
D gene: TRBD1
V gene: TRBV2
J gene: TRBJ1-1
CDR3 protein: CASSGTGNEAFF
CDR3 DNA: TGTGCCAGCAGTGGGACAGGCAATGAAGCTTTCTTT

clone size: NA
D gene: NA
V gene: TRBV29-1
J gene: TRBJ1-2
CDR3 protein: CSVERGGGYGYTF
CDR3 DNA: TGCAGCGTTGAAAGGGGGGGAGGCTATGGCTACACCTTC

clone size: NA
D gene: NA
V gene: TRBV5-8
J gene: TRBJ2-1
CDR3 protein: CASTPGWMGNEQFF
CDR3 DNA: TGTGCCAGCACCCCAGGCTGGATGGGCAATGAGCAGTTCTTC

clone size: NA
D gene: NA
V gene: TRBV9
J gene: TRBJ2-1
CDR3 protein: CASSPKRERDNEQFF
CDR3 DNA: TGTGCCAGCAGCCCCAAGAGGGAACGAGACAATGAGCAGTTCTTC

clone size: NA
D gene: NA
V gene: TRBV5-1
J gene: TRBJ2-5
CDR3 protein: CASSLLSQPQETQYF
CDR3 DNA: TGCGCCAGCAGCTTGCTGAGCCAACCGCAAGAGACCCAGTACTTC

clone size: NA
D gene: NA
V gene: TRBV15
J gene: TRBJ2-1
CDR3 protein: CATSRINEQFF
CDR3 DNA: TGTGCCACCAGCAGAATCAATGAGCAGTTCTTC

clone size: few
D gene: NA
V gene: TRBV4-1
J gene: TRBJ1-6
CDR3 protein: CASSQHTLGGSPLHF
CDR3 DNA: TGCGCCAGCAGCCAACATACCTTGGGGGGTTCACCCCTCCACTTT

clone size: NA
D gene: TRBD1
V gene: TRBV5-6
J gene: TRBJ1-6
CDR3 protein: CASSRPDRSNSPLHF
CDR3 DNA: TGTGCCAGCAGCCGCCCGGACAGGAGCAATTCACCCCTCCACTTT

clone size: NA
D gene: TRBD2
V gene: TRBV2
J gene: TRBJ2-1
CDR3 protein: CASSEGLAGHYNEQFF
CDR3 DNA: TGTGCCAGCAGTGAAGGGCTAGCGGGGCACTACAATGAGCAGTTCTTC

clone size: NA
D gene: NA
V gene: TRBV7-2
J gene: TRBJ1-1
CDR3 protein: CASSLYTRAEAFF
CDR3 DNA: TGTGCCAGCAGCTTATATACTAGGGCTGAAGCTTTCTTT

clone size: once
D gene: TRBD1
V gene: TRBV19
J gene: TRBJ1-1
CDR3 protein: CASNSQGAGTEAFF
CDR3 DNA: TGTGCCAGTAATTCACAGGGGGCAGGGACTGAAGCTTTCTTT

clone size: once
D gene: NA
V gene: TRBV6-5
J gene: TRBJ2-5
CDR3 protein: CASSYSGRGRETQYF
CDR3 DNA: TGTGCCAGCAGTTACTCGGGGCGGGGACGAGAGACCCAGTACTTC

clone size: NA
D gene: NA
V gene: TRBV6-1
J gene: TRBJ1-3
CDR3 protein: CASSESGDGNTIYF
CDR3 DNA: TGTGCCAGCAGTGAAAGCGGGGATGGAAACACCATATATTTT

clone size: NA
D gene: NA
V gene: TRBV2
J gene: TRBJ2-5
CDR3 protein: CASSGAETQYF
CDR3 DNA: TGTGCCAGCAGTGGGGCGGAGACCCAGTACTTC

clone size: NA
D gene: NA
V gene: TRBV6-6
J gene: TRBJ1-5
CDR3 protein: CASSLRENQPQHF
CDR3 DNA: TGTGCCAGCAGTCTACGGGAGAATCAGCCCCAGCATTTT

clone size: NA
D gene: TRBD1
V gene: TRBV28
J gene: TRBJ1-4
CDR3 protein: CASSSDRVANEKLFF
CDR3 DNA: TGTGCCAGCAGTTCCGACAGGGTAGCTAATGAAAAACTGTTTTTT

clone size: few
D gene: NA
V gene: TRBV6-5
J gene: TRBJ1-2
CDR3 protein: CAAGPAQNYGYTF
CDR3 DNA: TGTGCCGCAGGCCCGGCCCAAAACTATGGCTACACCTTC

clone size: NA
D gene: TRBD1
V gene: TRBV18
J gene: TRBJ2-4
CDR3 protein: CASSFRQGAAAKNIQYF
CDR3 DNA: TGTGCCAGCTCATTCCGACAGGGGGCTGCAGCCAAAAACATTCAGTACTTC

clone size: NA
D gene: NA
V gene: TRBV7-2
J gene: TRBJ1-1
CDR3 protein: CASSPRSGRNTEAFF
CDR3 DNA: TGTGCCAGCAGCCCCCGATCCGGCAGGAACACTGAAGCTTTCTTT

clone size: NA
D gene: NA
V gene: TRBV6-5
J gene: TRBJ2-3
CDR3 protein: CASQPLYTDTQYF
CDR3 DNA: TGTGCCAGCCAACCTCTCTACACAGATACGCAGTATTTT

clone size: NA
D gene: NA
V gene: TRBV10-3
J gene: TRBJ2-2
CDR3 protein: CAISESRVRTGELFF
CDR3 DNA: TGTGCCATCAGTGAGTCGAGGGTACGGACCGGGGAGCTGTTTTTT

clone size: NA
D gene: NA
V gene: TRBV9
J gene: TRBJ1-2
CDR3 protein: CASSPLKDYGYTF
CDR3 DNA: TGTGCCAGCAGCCCATTGAAGGACTATGGCTACACCTTC

clone size: NA
D gene: NA
V gene: TRBV7-6
J gene: TRBJ2-3
CDR3 protein: CASGTDTQYF
CDR3 DNA: TGTGCCAGCGGCACAGATACGCAGTATTTT

clone size: NA
D gene: NA
V gene: TRBV7-2
J gene: TRBJ1-1
CDR3 protein: CASSLVREGPEAFF
CDR3 DNA: TGTGCCAGCAGCCTAGTAAGGGAAGGACCTGAAGCTTTCTTT

clone size: NA
D gene: NA
V gene: TRBV7-8
J gene: TRBJ2-6
CDR3 protein: CASSPRAATANVLTF
CDR3 DNA: TGTGCCAGCAGCCCAAGGGCGGCCACGGCCAACGTCCTGACTTTC

clone size: NA
D gene: TRBD2
V gene: TRBV4-1
J gene: TRBJ2-1
CDR3 protein: CASSQGGLAGTYNEQFF
CDR3 DNA: TGCGCCAGCAGCCAAGGGGGACTAGCGGGGACCTACAATGAGCAGTTCTTC